Below, 4 T cell receptor beta chains from the same sample are listed, as sequenced in a study of naive and memory T cell subsets. Two oligonucleotides, mixed equimolar, formed the beta constant-region primer covering TRBC1 and TRBC2. A single record per CDR3 protein comes from TCRdb applying MiXCR to the UMI-ligation and nested PCR reads. The sample holds 70,000 to 95,000 distinct CDR3 sequences; around 7% are singletons and the top ten take around 1.5%. The sample comprised central memory CD4+ T cells from blood. The source of these receptors is a human donor in good health.

The V gene is TRBV18, the J gene TRBJ2-3; 13 bases match TRBD2. Germline CDR1 reads KGHSH; CDR2 reads LQKENI. V trimming: 3 bases; J trimming: 5 bases; junction bases outside the gene matches: 14. This CDR3 contains 19 residues. As DNA, the CDR3 is TGTGCCAGCTCACCCCTCGGGACTAGCGGGACCGCCGGAGTAGATACGCAGTATTTT. It codes for CASSPLGTSGTAGVDTQYF.

This clonotype was counted at least ten times. The chain has TRBV30 and TRBJ1-5; D is perhaps TRBD1 (6 bases). The germline V and J ends were trimmed by 2 bases and 2 bases, with 10 bases remaining between them. From germline, CDR1 is GTSNPN and CDR2 SVGIG (reference sequence). This CDR3 is built from 14 residues. The DNA of the CDR3 is TGTGCCTGGAGTCCCAACAGGGGCAATCAGCCCCAGCATTTT. It codes for CAWSPNRGNQPQHF.

This clonotype was found a few times. The chain recombines TRBV7-2 with TRBJ1-2, with D possibly being TRBD1 (6 bases). Germline lookup yields CDR1 SGHTA and CDR2 FQGNSA. CDR3 size: 13 residues. V gave up 2 bases and J gave up 7 bases, with 11 bases separating them. The CDR3 sequence: CASSLQQGSGYTF. The CDR3 region has the DNA TGTGCCAGCAGCTTACAACAGGGAAGTGGCTACACCTTC.

The chain combines TRBV20-1 with TRBJ2-1; 7 bases are a match to TRBD2. Unmatched junction bases numbered 2, after V lost 1 base and J lost 2 bases. Per the germline V gene, CDR1 is DFQATT and CDR2 is SNEGSKA (reference sequence). This CDR3 comprises 14 residues. The CDR3 is CSARAGGPYNEQFF. The CDR3 region has the DNA TGCAGTGCTAGAGCGGGAGGCCCCTACAATGAGCAGTTCTTC.